Below, 19 T cell receptor beta chains from the same sample are listed, as sequenced in a study of cytomegalovirus exposure and HLA in healthy donors. Researchers ran the PCR with 60 Vbeta and 13 Jbeta primers. TCRdb's copy holds only in-frame clones and misses some; the assay was immunoSEQ multiplex PCR. The sample has 120,000 or so clones, roughly three quarters seen once. Sequencing was performed on PBMCs. These receptors all come from a man aged 25 to 40 in good health and CMV-seropositive.

J is TRBJ1-1 and V is TRBV10-3; D is undetermined. Germline-derived CDR1 and CDR2 are ENHRY and SYGVKD. Trimming shortened V by 6 bases and J by 0 bases, and 11 bases separated the two germline ends. This CDR3 spans 14 amino acids. CDR3 region: CAIRPPYLNTEAFF. The CDR3 DNA is TGTGCCATCAGGCCGCCCTATTTGAACACTGAAGCTTTCTTT.

The J gene is TRBJ1-6, the V gene TRBV30, with 9 bases matching TRBD1. The junction had 8 bases not matched to a gene; V was cut back by 8 bases and J by 9 bases. The germline V gene has CDR1 GTSNPN and CDR2 SVGIG (reference sequence). The CDR3 loop spans 13 amino acids. The CDR3, as DNA: TGTGCCGGATCGGGACAGGGCGGTTCACCCCTCCACTTT. Protein product: CAGSGQGGSPLHF. The full variable domain, in which reference TRBV30 and TRBJ1-6 provide the parts outside the CDR3, is SQTIHQWPATLVQPVGSPLSLECTVEGTSNPNLYWYRQAAGRGLQLLFYSVGIGQISSEVPQNLSASRPQDRQFILSSKKLLLSDSGFYLCAGSGQGGSPLHFGNGTRLTVT.

The V call is TRBV30, the J call TRBJ2-7; D unresolved. V lost 5 bases, J lost 3 bases, and 14 bases lay in between. Germline CDR1 is GTSNPN and CDR2 is SVGIG (reference sequence). The CDR3 runs to 13 residues. CDR3 region: CAWGPRLNYEQYF. DNA of the CDR3: TGTGCCTGGGGGCCTCGTCTTAACTACGAGCAGTACTTC.

The V and J genes are TRBV27 and TRBJ2-5; 12 bases align to TRBD1. Matching the DNA end better, TRBJ2-7 makes the J call doubtful. The CDR3 covers 14 residues. Germline CDR1 MNHEY, CDR2 SMNVEV (reference sequence). The CDR3 DNA reads as TGTGCCAGCAGTAAGGGACAGGGGGCAGGCGAGCAGTACTTC. Encoded protein: CASSKGQGAGEQYF.

CDR3 amino acids: CASSVSSESYEQYF. In DNA, the CDR3 is TGTGCCAGCAGCGTAAGCTCCGAATCCTACGAGCAGTACTTC. This sequence joins TRBV9 and TRBJ2-5; the D is unclear. The DNA matches TRBJ2-7 better at its end, which makes the J call doubtful. Germline V gene sequence: CDR1 SGDLS, CDR2 YYNGEE. The CDR3 sequence is 14 residues long.

V gene TRBV7-3 combines with J gene TRBJ2-1; weak D call: TRBD1 (6 bases). The CDR3 covers 16 residues. Trimming removed 5 bases from V and 5 bases from J, with 19 bases in between. In germline, CDR1 is SGHTA, CDR2 FQGTGA. The CDR3 loop reads CASSPRAGASDNEQFF. DNA of the CDR3: TGTGCCAGCAGCCCCCGGGCAGGGGCATCGGACAATGAGCAGTTCTTC.

V and J are TRBV18 and TRBJ1-6; a weak D match, TRBD1 (5 bases). The germline V and J ends were trimmed by 2 bases and 11 bases, with 7 bases remaining between them. Germline V gene lookup returns CDR1 KGHSH and CDR2 LQKENI. The CDR3 contains 12 residues. In DNA, the CDR3 is TGTGCCAGCTCACCAGGGGGGACACCCCTCCACTTT. This gives the protein CASSPGGTPLHF.

This clone has just one count. This chain joins TRBV19 and TRBJ1-2, with D possibly being TRBD1 (5 bases). The V end lost 7 bases, the J end lost 4 bases, and 13 bases lay between the germline ends. Germline V gene data show CDR1 as LNHDA and CDR2 as SQIVND (reference sequence). The CDR3 sequence is 13 residues long. As DNA, the CDR3 is TGTGCCAGTATCAGCCGCGGGGGCTATGGCTACACCTTC. Encoded protein: CASISRGGYGYTF.

The chain carries TRBV5-8 and TRBJ1-2; TRBD1 agrees at 7 bases. This CDR3 is built from 14 residues. Trimming took 0 bases from V and 6 from J; bases not matched to a gene: 5. Germline-derived CDR1 and CDR2 are SGHTS and YDEGEE. The CDR3 spells CASSLDRGSDGYTF. As DNA, the CDR3 is TGTGCCAGCAGCTTGGACAGGGGATCCGATGGCTACACCTTC.

V and J are TRBV2 and TRBJ2-5; TRBD2 matches 12 bases. V was pared by 5 bases and J by 4 bases, with 2 bases of the junction left unmatched. The length of the CDR3 is 14 residues. Germline V gene sequence: CDR1 SNHLY, CDR2 FYNNEI. CDR3 coding DNA: TGTGCCAGCAGTCTAGCGGGGGGGCCAGAGACCCAGTACTTC. Protein: CASSLAGGPETQYF.

The chain combines TRBV4-3 with TRBJ2-1; possible D gene TRBD2, 5 bases. The CDR3 contains 15 residues. CDR1 and CDR2 from the germline V gene are LGHNA and YSLEER. The V end lost 3 bases, the J end lost 0 bases, and 9 bases lay between the germline ends. Here the CDR3 reads CASSHARGSYNEQFF. CDR3 DNA sequence: TGCGCCAGCAGCCACGCTCGGGGCTCCTACAATGAGCAGTTCTTC.

This clone has just a few counts. The genes are TRBV4-1 and TRBJ2-7, with D uncertain. Germline V gene data show CDR1 as MGHRA and CDR2 as YSYEKL. This CDR3 contains 19 residues. Trimming stripped 0 bases from V and 0 bases from J, with 21 bases between. The chain's CDR3 is CASSQDRVLSRFFSYEQYF. The CDR3 bases are TGCGCCAGCAGCCAAGATCGAGTCCTCTCTCGATTCTTCTCCTACGAGCAGTACTTC.

The rearrangement joins TRBV7-2 to TRBJ1-4; D is ambiguous. Germline lookup yields CDR1 SGHTA and CDR2 FQGNSA. The CDR3 sequence is 16 residues long. Trimming shortened V by 2 bases and J by 3 bases, and 13 bases separated the two germline ends. The chain's CDR3 is CASSLSQWEANEKLFF. The DNA for the CDR3 is TGTGCCAGCAGCTTAAGTCAATGGGAGGCTAATGAAAAACTGTTTTTT.

A single count supports this clone. The chain employs TRBV7-6 and TRBJ2-5; D perhaps matches TRBD1 (5 bases). Trimming took 5 bases from V and 5 from J, leaving 9 bases between them. CDR1 SGHVS and CDR2 FNYEAQ come from the germline V gene. The CDR3 length is 12 residues. DNA of the CDR3: TGTGCCAGCAGCGTCAGGGTGGAGACCCAGTACTTC. Translated: CASSVRVETQYF.

V is TRBV6-6 and J is TRBJ1-4, with D perhaps matching TRBD1 (5 bases). Trimming shortened V by 4 bases and J by 7 bases, and 16 bases separated the two germline ends. The CDR3 extends over 15 amino acids. The germline CDR1 and CDR2 sequences are MNHNY and SVGAGI (reference sequence). DNA of the CDR3: TGTGCCAGCAGTTCCCATACGACAGCAACTGAAAAACTGTTTTTT. Residues: CASSSHTTATEKLFF.

This rearrangement joins TRBV15 to TRBJ1-1, with D unresolved. Germline-derived CDR1 and CDR2 are LNHNV and YYDKDF (reference sequence). V shed 0 bases and J shed 1 base, with 12 bases lying between them. The CDR3 length is 16 residues. Written as DNA, the CDR3 is TGTGCCACCAGCAGAGAGCCCCTGGGCCCGAACACTGAAGCTTTCTTT. Protein: CATSREPLGPNTEAFF.

The chain carries TRBV28 and TRBJ1-2, with no clear D. The CDR3 has 14 amino acids. The germline CDR1 and CDR2 sequences are MDHEN and SYDVKM. V dropped 6 bases and J dropped 2 bases, with 13 bases sitting between them. CDR3 sequence (DNA): TGTGCCAGCAGACCGAGACTGGAAAACTATGGCTACACCTTC. It codes for CASRPRLENYGYTF.

The J gene is TRBJ2-5, the V gene TRBV7-6, with D possibly TRBD1 on 6 matching bases. Trimming removed 5 bases at V and 1 base at J, with 17 bases between. CDR1 is SGHVS, CDR2 FNYEAQ, per germline. This CDR3 has 16 residues. The CDR3 sequence: CASSPQVATGQETQYF. The CDR3 DNA is TGTGCCAGCAGCCCCCAGGTGGCGACAGGCCAAGAGACCCAGTACTTC.

The chain has TRBV7-8 and TRBJ1-3, with D hard to call. There are 15 residues in the CDR3. The germline CDR1 and CDR2 sequences are SGHVS and FQNEAQ. V lost 5 bases and J lost 0, with 11 bases in between. CDR3 residues: CASSASGVSGNTIYF. The CDR3 bases are TGTGCCAGCAGCGCCTCGGGAGTCTCTGGAAACACCATATATTTT.